The text below deals with one T cell receptor beta chain. The table lists this clonotype with many counts. The antigen it recognizes is unknown. No clone much larger than this one lies a single base away; base qualities are absent. This sample was included in a study of T cell repertoires in cytomegalovirus infection (dated by TCRdb to the late 2010s). For the wider study: Donor HLA type was relevant to the analysis, as public TCR beta signatures indicated carriage of CMV infection together with the matching HLA type. General findings and caveats noted by the study authors: In both this cohort and an independent 352-donor cohort, the cumulative frequency of public TCR beta family members distinguished carriers of CMV infection plus the relevant HLA type. The ex vivo response was dominated by HLA-C-restricted CMV-specific TCR beta clonotypes, which also provided the single most frequent clonotype in two of eight donors.

Inclusive of the bounding cysteine and phenylalanine, the CDR3 is 13 residues long. The only DNA kept is the CDR3, 39 bases in frame from the first base. V gives up 5 bases and J gives up 5 bases, and the segment between their germline ends measures 13 bases. CDR1 and CDR2 were assigned from the germline V gene (reference sequence) as LNHDA and SQIVND. Instrument used: Illumina HiSeq 1500. TCRdb handled the public reads itself, with Q25 trimming in fastp and clone calling in MiXCR, and kept productive beta chains. Each record represents a unique CDR3 protein, reported with the most common genes and DNA among its rows. This sample comprises approximately 500,000 distinct CDR3 sequences, approximately 17% of them detected only once. The ten top clones hold 20% to 30% of the sample.

The clonotype originates from a human donor in good health (CMV status not recorded). Some clones in this sample may be carry-over from other donors' samples. In this chain, TRBV19 is recombined with TRBJ2-7; perhaps TRBD1 is the D gene, with 6 bases matching. The sequenced sample consisted of CD8+ T cells from PBMCs. The bases are TGTGCCAGTAGTTCCATCGGGGACAACGAGCAGTACTTC. The encoded protein is CASSSIGDNEQYF.